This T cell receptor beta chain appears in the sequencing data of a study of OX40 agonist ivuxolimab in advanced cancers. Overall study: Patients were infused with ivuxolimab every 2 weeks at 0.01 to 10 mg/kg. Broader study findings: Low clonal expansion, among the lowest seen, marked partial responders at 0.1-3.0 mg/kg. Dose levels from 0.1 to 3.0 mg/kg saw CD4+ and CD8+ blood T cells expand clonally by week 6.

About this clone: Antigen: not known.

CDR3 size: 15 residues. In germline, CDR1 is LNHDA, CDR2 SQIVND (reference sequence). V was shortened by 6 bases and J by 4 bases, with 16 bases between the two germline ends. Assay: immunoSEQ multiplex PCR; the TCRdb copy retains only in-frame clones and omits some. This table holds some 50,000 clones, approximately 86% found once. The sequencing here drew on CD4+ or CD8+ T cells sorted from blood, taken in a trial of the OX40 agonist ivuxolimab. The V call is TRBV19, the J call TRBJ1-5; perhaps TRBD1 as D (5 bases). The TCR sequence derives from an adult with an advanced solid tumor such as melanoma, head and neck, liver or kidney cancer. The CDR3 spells CASSEGTVRNQPQHF. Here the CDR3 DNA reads TGTGCCAGTAGCGAAGGGACGGTAAGAAATCAGCCCCAGCATTTT.